This note documents a single TCR beta chain sequence. Its antigen is not identified. This specimen comes from a study of breast tumors, draining lymph nodes, adjacent tissues. The study, taken as a whole, reports: Tumor and nontumor repertoires were significantly more similar in luminal-like than in basal-like breast cancer. That most tumor T cells come from lymph nodes remained unproven. Tumors had less TCR diversity than lymph nodes, more than nontumor tissue. Data fit most tumor T cells coming from lymph node, expanding in tumor.

This CDR3 region has 13 residues. Germline CDR1 SQVTM, CDR2 ANQGSEA. V was trimmed by 7 bases and J by 7 bases, leaving 20 bases between them. TCRdb re-called the multiplex PCR reads through MiXCR, storing one row per CDR3 protein. The sample carries approximately 13,000 distinct CDR3 sequences, more than 50% recorded once. The chain joins TRBV29-1 to TRBJ2-7; tentative D call: TRBD2 (6 bases). The sequence was obtained from a female donor with breast cancer. Some clones in this sample may be carry-over from other donors' samples. The sequencing sample was made of tumor-adjacent breast tissue. The CDR3 reads CSADAAGGGEQYF. CDR3 DNA: TGCAGCGCTGACGCAGCGGGCGGAGGTGAGCAGTACTTC.